Listed below are T cell receptor beta chains from one sample, sequenced in a study of shared clonotypes between healthy human individuals. The protocol was immunoSEQ multiplex PCR, while the TCRdb copy is restricted to in-frame clones and leaves out a portion. Of 2 million to 2.5 million clones listed, around 93% are singletons. Material: naive CD4+ T cells from PBMCs. Receptor source: a man between 18 and 29 years old in good health. Some clones in this sample may be carry-over from other donors' samples. The CDR3 runs from the conserved cysteine through the conserved F or W. The D gene is left open where the match is weak. Clone size, where shown, is once, few, many, or a class for clones that have expanded.

cdr3_nt cdr3_aa clone_size d_call j_call v_call
TGCGCCAGCGCAACGAGCGGGAGCACAGATACGCAGTATTTT CASATSGSTDTQYF . . TRBJ2-3 TRBV5-1
TGTGCCAGCAGTTTATTGTCAGTGCCGAACACTGAAGCTTTCTTT CASSLLSVPNTEAFF . . TRBJ1-1 TRBV27
TGTGCCAGCAGCGTTGTCACAGATACGCAGTATTTT CASSVVTDTQYF . . TRBJ2-3 TRBV9
TGTGCCTGGACATTTATGGGGGTGAACACTGAAGCTTTCTTT CAWTFMGVNTEAFF few . TRBJ1-1 TRBV30
TGTGCCAGCAGTTTGGACGGGAATCAGCCCCAGCATTTT CASSLDGNQPQHF . . TRBJ1-5 TRBV6-5
TGTGCTTGGGGGTTAGCTATGAACACTGAAGCTTTCTTT CAWGLAMNTEAFF . . TRBJ1-1 TRBV30
TGTGCCAGCAGCCACGTGCAGGGCAGGGGACCAACCTACGAGCAGTACTTC CASSHVQGRGPTYEQYF . . TRBJ2-7 TRBV7-9
TGTGCCAGCTCACCCGGGGGGACTCCGGGGCTTGAGCAGTTCTTC CASSPGGTPGLEQFF once TRBD2 TRBJ2-1 TRBV18
TGTGCCAGCAGCTCAAGGACAGGAGGTCTCAATCAGCCCCAGCATTTT CASSSRTGGLNQPQHF . TRBD1 TRBJ1-5 TRBV7-2
TGTGCCAGCAGCGGTAGACTAGCGGGGGCCTACAATGAGCAGTTCTTC CASSGRLAGAYNEQFF once TRBD2 TRBJ2-1 TRBV6-6
TGCGCCAGCAGCTTGGGCGGGACCCTCACCGGGGAGCTGTTTTTT CASSLGGTLTGELFF once . TRBJ2-2 TRBV5-1
TGTGCCAGCAGCCCACCGGACAGGGGGCAATATGGCTACACCTTC CASSPPDRGQYGYTF once TRBD1 TRBJ1-2 TRBV5-4
TGTGCCAGCTCCCGCGGCGGACTCATACGGGCCACCGGGGAGCTGTTTTTT CASSRGGLIRATGELFF . . TRBJ2-2 TRBV18
TGTGCCAGCCATCACGGGAACACAGATACGCAGTATTTT CASHHGNTDTQYF . . TRBJ2-3 TRBV28
TGTGCCAGCAGCTTACTAGCGGGAGGCCCCACCGGGGAGCTGTTTTTT CASSLLAGGPTGELFF once TRBD2 TRBJ2-2 TRBV5-4
TGTGCCAGCAGTTCAACGCTAGCGGGAGTATACAATGAGCAGTTCTTC CASSSTLAGVYNEQFF . TRBD2 TRBJ2-1 TRBV28